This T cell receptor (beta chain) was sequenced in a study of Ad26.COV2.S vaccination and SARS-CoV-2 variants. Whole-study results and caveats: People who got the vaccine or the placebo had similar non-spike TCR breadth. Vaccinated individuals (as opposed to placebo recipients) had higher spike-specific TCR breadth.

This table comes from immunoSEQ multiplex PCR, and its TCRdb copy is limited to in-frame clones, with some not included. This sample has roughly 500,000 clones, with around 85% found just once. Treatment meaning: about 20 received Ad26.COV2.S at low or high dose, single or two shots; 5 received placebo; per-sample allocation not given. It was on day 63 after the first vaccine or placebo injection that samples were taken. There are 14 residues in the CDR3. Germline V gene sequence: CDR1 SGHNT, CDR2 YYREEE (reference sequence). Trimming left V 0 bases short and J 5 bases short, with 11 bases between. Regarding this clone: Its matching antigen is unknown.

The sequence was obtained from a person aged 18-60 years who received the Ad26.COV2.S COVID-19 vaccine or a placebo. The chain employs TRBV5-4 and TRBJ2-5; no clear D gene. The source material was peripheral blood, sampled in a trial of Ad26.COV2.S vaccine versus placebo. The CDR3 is CASSLGRQVETQYF. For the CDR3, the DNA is TGTGCCAGCAGCTTGGGTCGGCAGGTTGAGACCCAGTACTTC.